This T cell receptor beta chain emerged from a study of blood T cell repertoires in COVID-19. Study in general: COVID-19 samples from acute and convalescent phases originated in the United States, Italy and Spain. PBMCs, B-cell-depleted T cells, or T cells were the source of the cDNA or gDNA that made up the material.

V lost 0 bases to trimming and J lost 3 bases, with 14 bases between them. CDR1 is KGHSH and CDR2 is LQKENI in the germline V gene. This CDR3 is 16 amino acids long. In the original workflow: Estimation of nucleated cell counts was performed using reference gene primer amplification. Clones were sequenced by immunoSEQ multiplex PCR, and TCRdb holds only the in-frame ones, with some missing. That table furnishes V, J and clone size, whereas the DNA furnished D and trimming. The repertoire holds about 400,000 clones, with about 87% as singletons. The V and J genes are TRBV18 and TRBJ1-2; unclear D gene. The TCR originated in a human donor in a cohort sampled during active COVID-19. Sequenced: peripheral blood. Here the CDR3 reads CASSPPSAVAYYGYTF. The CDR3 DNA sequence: TGTGCCAGCTCACCACCGAGCGCAGTTGCTTACTATGGCTACACCTTC.